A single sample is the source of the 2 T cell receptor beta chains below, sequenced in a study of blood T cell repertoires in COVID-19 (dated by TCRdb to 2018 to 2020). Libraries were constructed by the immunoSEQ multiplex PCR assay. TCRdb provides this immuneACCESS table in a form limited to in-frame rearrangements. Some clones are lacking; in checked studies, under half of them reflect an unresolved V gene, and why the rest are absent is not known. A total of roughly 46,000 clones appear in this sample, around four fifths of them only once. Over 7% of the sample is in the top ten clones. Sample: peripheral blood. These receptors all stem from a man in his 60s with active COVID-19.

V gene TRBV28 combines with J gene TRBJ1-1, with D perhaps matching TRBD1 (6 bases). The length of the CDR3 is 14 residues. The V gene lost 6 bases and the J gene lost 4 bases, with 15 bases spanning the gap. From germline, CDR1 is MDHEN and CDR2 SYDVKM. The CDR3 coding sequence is TGTGCCAGCAGCCCAACAGGGTTCGGCACTGAAGCTTTCTTT. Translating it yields CASSPTGFGTEAFF.

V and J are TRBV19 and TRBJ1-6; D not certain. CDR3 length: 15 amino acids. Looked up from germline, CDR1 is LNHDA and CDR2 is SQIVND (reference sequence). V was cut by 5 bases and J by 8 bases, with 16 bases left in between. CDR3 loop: CASSPTVRLDSPLHF. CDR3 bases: TGTGCCAGTAGTCCAACGGTGAGGCTCGATTCACCCCTCCACTTT.